A single sample is the source of the 26 T cell receptor beta chains below, sequenced in a study of cytomegalovirus exposure and HLA in healthy donors. 13 Jbeta primers and 60 Vbeta primers were used for the PCR. Here immunoSEQ multiplex PCR was the method, and the copy in TCRdb shows in-frame clones only, minus some. Among 150,000 to 200,000 clones listed, over 75% were seen once. What was sequenced was PBMCs. The receptors originated from a man in his forties or fifties in good health and CMV-seropositive.

This CDR3 reads CASIRGLNSNQPQHF. Written as DNA, the CDR3 is TGTGCCAGCATTCGAGGGCTCAATAGCAATCAGCCCCAGCATTTT. V usage is TRBV6-1 and J usage is TRBJ1-5; D gene uncertain. The V gene lost 7 bases and the J gene lost 0 bases, with 13 bases spanning the gap. The CDR3 totals 15 residues. In germline, CDR1 is MNHNS, CDR2 SASEGT.

V usage is TRBV27 and J usage is TRBJ1-6; tentatively, D is TRBD1 (5 bases). This CDR3 is built from 15 residues. V dropped 5 bases and J dropped 9 bases, with 17 bases sitting between them. The germline CDR1 and CDR2 sequences are MNHEY and SMNVEV (reference sequence). The CDR3 DNA follows: TGTGCCAGCAGTGACCTGGACAAAGGTTCTTCACCCCTCCACTTT. Its translation: CASSDLDKGSSPLHF.

The rearrangement links TRBV6-1 to TRBJ1-4; D unresolved. The CDR3 sequence is 17 residues long. The germline V and J ends were trimmed by 4 bases and 0 bases, with 15 bases remaining between them. The germline CDR1 and CDR2 sequences are MNHNS and SASEGT. The DNA for the CDR3 is TGTGCCAGCAGTGCCTCCTTCTGGAGTGCAACTAATGAAAAACTGTTTTTT. Its protein is CASSASFWSATNEKLFF.

This clone was seen a handful of times. The rearrangement links TRBV7-8 to TRBJ1-2, with D unresolved. V was pared by 0 bases and J by 10 bases, with 18 bases between. Germline V lookup: CDR1 SGHVS, CDR2 FQNEAQ. The CDR3 spans 15 residues. This CDR3 reads CASSLAGRREGVYTF. The CDR3, as DNA: TGTGCCAGCAGCTTAGCCGGCCGGAGGGAGGGAGTCTACACCTTC.

The chain combines TRBV30 with TRBJ1-2; 7 bases fit TRBD1. This CDR3 is built from 13 residues. V shed 3 bases and J 3 bases; nucleotides not matched to a gene: 4. In germline, CDR1 is GTSNPN, CDR2 SVGIG (reference sequence). CDR3 region: CAWSITGDYGYTF. The CDR3 DNA sequence: TGTGCCTGGAGCATAACAGGGGACTATGGCTACACCTTC.

The chain has TRBV6-1 and TRBJ2-7, with 7 bases aligning to TRBD1. J was trimmed by 6 bases and V by 4 bases; bases with no gene match: 12. Looked up from germline, CDR1 is MNHNS and CDR2 is SASEGT. The CDR3 consists of 15 residues. CDR3 loop: CASSGSGTASREQYF. CDR3 bases: TGTGCCAGCAGTGGATCCGGGACAGCTTCCCGCGAGCAGTACTTC.

This chain links TRBV9 with TRBJ2-1, with D possibly matching TRBD2 (7 bases). The CDR3 length is 15 residues. The germline CDR1 and CDR2 sequences are SGDLS and YYNGEE. V was clipped by 4 bases and J by 6 bases, with 17 bases between them. This chain's CDR3 is CASSQNPGGVNEQFF. Written as DNA, the CDR3 is TGTGCCAGCAGCCAAAACCCGGGGGGCGTCAATGAGCAGTTCTTC.

The rearrangement joins TRBV29-1 to TRBJ2-7, with a weak D call TRBD1 (6 bases). Germline lookup yields CDR1 SQVTM and CDR2 ANQGSEA. The CDR3 is made up of 16 amino acids. The ends were cut back, 0 bases at V and 4 bases at J, with 19 bases in the middle. DNA for the CDR3: TGCAGCGTTGAAGAAGGTCAGGCAGGGGACACATACGAGCAGTACTTC. Amino acids: CSVEEGQAGDTYEQYF.

The chain has TRBV5-4 and TRBJ2-1, with 10 bases aligning to TRBD1. This CDR3 comprises 17 residues. Germline trimming cut 2 bases from V and 8 bases from J; bases unmatched to any gene: 13. Germline assignment: CDR1 SGHNT and CDR2 YYREEE (reference sequence). The CDR3 region has the DNA TGTGCCAGCAGCTTAGGACGAGGGACAGGGGCGATTTATGAGCAGTTCTTC. Its protein is CASSLGRGTGAIYEQFF.

The rearrangement uses TRBV27 and TRBJ2-7, with a tentative D call TRBD2 (5 bases). Germline-derived CDR1 and CDR2 are MNHEY and SMNVEV (reference sequence). Trimming stripped 7 bases from V and 6 bases from J, with 16 bases between. This CDR3 has 13 residues. CDR3 region: CASKREGRGEQYF. CDR3 bases: TGTGCCAGCAAGAGAGAAGGCCGGGGCGAGCAGTACTTC.

The genes are TRBV6-7 and TRBJ1-5; no clear D gene. TRBV6-7 qualifies as an ORF whose function is uncertain. CDR3 length: 18 residues. V lost 0 bases and J 3 bases, leaving 18 bases between the germline ends. CDR3 in amino acids: CASSYSICEGGLNQPQHF. Here the CDR3 DNA reads TGTGCCAGCAGTTACTCGATATGTGAGGGAGGCCTCAATCAGCCCCAGCATTTT.

Only one count was recorded for this clone. The gene calls are TRBV7-9 and TRBJ1-1; 11 positions match TRBD1. The length of the CDR3 is 17 residues. V dropped 0 bases and J dropped 5; count of bases not matched to a gene: 8. The V gene's germline CDR1 is SEHNR and CDR2 FQNEAQ (reference sequence). CDR3 sequence reads: CASSLAGGGQGETEAFF. CDR3 sequence (DNA): TGTGCCAGCAGCTTAGCTGGTGGGGGACAGGGGGAAACTGAAGCTTTCTTT.

This chain uses TRBV29-1 with TRBJ1-5; the match to TRBD1 covers 9 bases. V was pared by 6 bases and J by 5 bases, with 11 bases of the junction left unmatched. This CDR3 is built from 15 residues. Per the germline V gene, CDR1 is SQVTM and CDR2 is ANQGSEA. The CDR3 here is CSVGGQGSIDQPQHF. The CDR3 DNA is TGCAGCGTCGGTGGACAGGGGTCTATAGATCAGCCCCAGCATTTT.

This clone appeared once. This rearrangement joins TRBV11-2 to TRBJ2-1, with 10 bases that match TRBD2. The CDR3 extends over 16 amino acids. The J segment lost 8 bases and the V segment lost 0 bases, leaving 7 bases of the junction unmatched. CDR1 and CDR2 (germline): SGHAT, FQNNGV. The chain's CDR3 is CASSLEGWLAGDEQFF. As DNA, the CDR3 is TGTGCCAGCAGCTTAGAAGGTTGGCTAGCGGGGGATGAGCAGTTCTTC.

The chain couples TRBV29-1 to TRBJ1-1; possibly TRBD1 for D (6 bases). This CDR3 spans 11 amino acids. Germline CDR1 SQVTM, CDR2 ANQGSEA. V was pared by 5 bases and J by 8 bases, with 12 bases between. CDR3 in amino acids: CSVSGRGEAFF. The CDR3 nucleotides are TGCAGCGTTTCCGGGAGGGGGGAAGCTTTCTTT.

The J gene is TRBJ2-1, the V gene TRBV19; 10 nucleotides align to TRBD1. Germline CDR1 reads LNHDA; CDR2 reads SQIVND (reference sequence). Trimming at V came to 3 bases and at J to 15 bases, leaving 8 bases not matched to a gene. The CDR3 is 13 amino acids. The CDR3: CASSIDRGRNLFF. CDR3 in DNA: TGTGCCAGTAGTATCGACAGGGGGCGAAATTTGTTCTTC.

This chain joins TRBV19 and TRBJ1-1; no definite D call. Germline CDR1 is LNHDA and CDR2 is SQIVND (reference sequence). The CDR3 totals 13 residues. The ends were cut back, 5 bases at V and 0 bases at J, with 7 bases in the middle. CDR3 sequence reads: CASSSQMNTEAFF. DNA for the CDR3: TGTGCCAGTAGTTCCCAAATGAACACTGAAGCTTTCTTT. The variable domain in full, with the rest retrieved from reference TRBV19 and TRBJ1-1, is DGGITQSPKYLFRKEGQNVTLSCEQNLNHDAMYWYRQDPGQGLRLIYYSQIVNDFQKGDIAEGYSVSREKKESFPLTVTSAQKNPTAFYLCASSSQMNTEAFFGQGTRLTVV.

J is TRBJ1-1 and V is TRBV27; 7 positions agree with TRBD1. From germline, CDR1 is MNHEY and CDR2 SMNVEV (reference sequence). The V and J ends lost 2 bases and 0 bases, in that order; junction bases with no gene match: 6. This CDR3 contains 16 residues. The DNA for the CDR3 is TGTGCCAGCAGTTTACGGAAACAGGGGTTGAACACTGAAGCTTTCTTT. Encoded protein: CASSLRKQGLNTEAFF.

This sequence joins TRBV5-6 and TRBJ2-1; maybe TRBD2 (7 bases). Germline-derived CDR1 and CDR2 are SGHDT and YYEEEE. Deletions cut 2 bases from V and 2 bases from J, with 14 bases between. This CDR3 region has 16 residues. The CDR3: CASSLFTGRAYNEQFF. The CDR3 DNA reads as TGTGCCAGCAGCTTATTCACAGGGAGGGCCTACAATGAGCAGTTCTTC.

The J gene is TRBJ2-1, the V gene TRBV11-2; D gene unclear. The CDR3 has 17 residues. Germline CDR1 is SGHAT and CDR2 is FQNNGV. The V end was cut by 0 bases, the J end by 9 bases, with 21 bases between. The CDR3 loop reads CASSLDSWQTPTGEQFF. DNA for the CDR3: TGTGCCAGCAGCTTAGATTCTTGGCAGACCCCCACGGGTGAGCAGTTCTTC.

Comments on this clone: Sequence at one end of the junction differs from germline and may be a read error. Other DNA sequences within the sample encode an identical CDR3. This chain connects TRBV6-1 to TRBJ2-6, with 8 bases fitting TRBD1. This CDR3 comprises 14 residues. The germline V gene encodes CDR1 MNHNS and CDR2 SASEGT. The CDR3 bases are TGTGCCAGCAGTGAGGGCCAGGGGGCCAACGTCCTGACTTTT. It codes for CASSEGQGANVLTF.

V gene TRBV7-9 combines with J gene TRBJ2-3, with 9 bases identical to TRBD2. The CDR3 runs to 15 residues. Looked up from germline, CDR1 is SEHNR and CDR2 is FQNEAQ (reference sequence). The V gene end was trimmed by 5 bases and the J gene end by 3 bases; junction bases not matched to a gene: 6. CDR3 DNA sequence: TGTGCCAGCAGCCCTCGGACTAGCGCTACAGATACGCAGTATTTT. Translating gives CASSPRTSATDTQYF.

The chain couples TRBV2 to TRBJ1-2; 7 bases fit TRBD1. Trimming took 8 bases from V and 4 from J; bases not matched to a gene: 7. Germline V gene data show CDR1 as SNHLY and CDR2 as FYNNEI. The CDR3 runs to 13 residues. The CDR3 sequence: CASDPGQLYGYTF. Here the CDR3 DNA reads TGTGCCAGCGACCCGGGACAGCTCTATGGCTACACCTTC.

A note on this clone: One junction end does not reproduce the germline sequence, and a read error may be involved. Additional DNA sequences in this sample encode the identical CDR3. The rearrangement uses TRBV5-5 and TRBJ2-2, with D perhaps matching TRBD2 (6 bases). The V gene's germline CDR1 is SGHKS and CDR2 YYEKEE (reference sequence). The length of the CDR3 is 13 residues. CDR3 region: CASTISGAGELFF. The CDR3 DNA is TGTGCTAGCACCATTTCGGGGGCCGGGGAGCTGTTTTTT.

This sequence joins TRBV6-5 and TRBJ1-1, with D tentatively TRBD1 (5 bases). The germline V gene encodes CDR1 MNHEY and CDR2 SVGAGI. Trimming pared 2 bases from V and 0 bases from J, leaving 7 bases between. CDR3 length equals 14 residues. As DNA, the CDR3 is TGTGCCAGCAGTTACGGGGCAGTGAACACTGAAGCTTTCTTT. It is translated as CASSYGAVNTEAFF.

The J gene is TRBJ2-1, the V gene TRBV19, with 8 bases identical to TRBD2. Germline lookup yields CDR1 LNHDA and CDR2 SQIVND (reference sequence). J gave up 2 bases and V 7 bases, and 4 bases lay outside the gene matches. This CDR3 is 14 amino acids long. Here the CDR3 DNA reads TGTGCCAGTATGGCGGGGGGCACCTACAATGAGCAGTTCTTC. Its protein product is CASMAGGTYNEQFF.